The clone carrying this TCR beta chain was seen more than once but under ten times. Unmatched junction bases numbered 6, after V lost 6 bases and J lost 0 bases. The germline V gene encodes CDR1 MNHNY and CDR2 SVGAGI (reference sequence). The CDR3 totals 16 residues. TCRdb re-derived calls from the RT-PCR reads in MiXCR, one entry per CDR3 protein. The sample holds hundreds of thousands of distinct CDR3 sequences, 14% seen once. The sample consisted of memory CD4+ T cells from blood. The source of this sequence is a female donor in good health, serving as a healthy control. The V call is TRBV6-6, the J call TRBJ2-3, with 10 bases lining up with TRBD1. The CDR3 here is CASSPRTGGSTDTQYF. The CDR3 bases are TGTGCCAGCAGCCCACGGACAGGGGGAAGCACAGATACGCAGTATTTT.